Listed below are T cell receptor beta chains from one sample, sequenced in a study of pediatric ulcerative colitis. Assay: immunoSEQ multiplex PCR; the TCRdb copy retains only in-frame clones and omits some. The sample records tens of thousands of clones, around 75% being singletons. Sequencing was carried out using gut tissue. The source of these receptors is a boy between 10 and 17 years old with severe ulcerative colitis. Each CDR3 is given with its conserved first and last residue. The D gene is left open where the match is weak. Clone sizes are given selectively: once, few, many, or a class where the clone is expanded.

J gene: TRBJ2-2
V gene: TRBV9
D gene: .
clone size: .
CDR3 protein: CASSGQLSTGELFF
CDR3 DNA: TGTGCCAGCAGCGGACAGTTGAGCACCGGGGAGCTGTTTTTT

J gene: TRBJ1-1
V gene: TRBV28
D gene: TRBD1
clone size: .
CDR3 protein: CASSPTGGTEAFF
CDR3 DNA: TGTGCCAGCAGTCCAACAGGGGGGACTGAAGCTTTCTTT

J gene: TRBJ1-2
V gene: TRBV5-6
D gene: .
clone size: .
CDR3 protein: CASHYRVNYGYTF
CDR3 DNA: TGTGCCAGTCACTACCGGGTGAACTATGGCTACACCTTC

J gene: TRBJ2-7
V gene: TRBV11-3
D gene: TRBD1
clone size: .
CDR3 protein: CASSLGLQGVSDEQYF
CDR3 DNA: TGTGCCAGCAGTCTCGGGCTACAGGGGGTTAGTGACGAGCAGTACTTC

J gene: TRBJ2-3
V gene: TRBV6-6
D gene: TRBD2
clone size: .
CDR3 protein: CASSLGLVGDTQYF
CDR3 DNA: TGTGCCAGCAGTCTAGGACTAGTGGGGGATACGCAGTATTTT

J gene: TRBJ2-5
V gene: TRBV5-1
D gene: .
clone size: .
CDR3 protein: CASSPGGRQTQETQYF
CDR3 DNA: TGCGCCAGCAGCCCGGGCGGTCGTCAAACCCAAGAGACCCAGTACTTC

J gene: TRBJ1-1
V gene: TRBV6-1
D gene: .
clone size: once
CDR3 protein: CASRVRGMNTEAFF
CDR3 DNA: TGTGCCAGCAGGGTTCGGGGCATGAACACTGAAGCTTTCTTT

J gene: TRBJ2-6
V gene: TRBV19
D gene: .
clone size: .
CDR3 protein: CASSGINSGANVLTF
CDR3 DNA: TGTGCCAGTAGTGGAATAAACTCTGGGGCCAACGTCCTGACTTTC

J gene: TRBJ2-5
V gene: TRBV7-9
D gene: .
clone size: .
CDR3 protein: CASARGRETQYF
CDR3 DNA: TGTGCCAGCGCTCGGGGGCGGGAGACCCAGTACTTC

J gene: TRBJ2-6
V gene: TRBV19
D gene: TRBD1
clone size: .
CDR3 protein: CASSISGQGAFGANVLTF
CDR3 DNA: TGTGCCAGTAGTATATCGGGACAGGGGGCTTTTGGGGCCAACGTCCTGACTTTC

J gene: TRBJ1-4
V gene: TRBV5-1
D gene: TRBD1
clone size: .
CDR3 protein: CASSSTGGPNEKLFF
CDR3 DNA: TGCGCCAGCAGCAGTACAGGGGGCCCTAATGAAAAACTGTTTTTT

J gene: TRBJ1-2
V gene: TRBV6-5
D gene: .
clone size: once
CDR3 protein: CASTEPGVGYTF
CDR3 DNA: TGTGCCAGCACCGAGCCGGGGGTCGGCTACACCTTC

J gene: TRBJ2-2
V gene: TRBV19
D gene: .
clone size: few
CDR3 protein: CASSTAGELAGELFF
CDR3 DNA: TGTGCCAGTAGTACGGCTGGAGAATTGGCCGGGGAGCTGTTTTTT

J gene: TRBJ2-7
V gene: TRBV11-1
D gene: .
clone size: .
CDR3 protein: CASSLVGQTNYEQYF
CDR3 DNA: TGTGCCAGCAGCTTAGTAGGTCAGACAAACTACGAGCAGTACTTC

J gene: TRBJ1-2
V gene: TRBV2
D gene: TRBD1
clone size: .
CDR3 protein: CASSGGQGARFYGYTF
CDR3 DNA: TGTGCCAGCAGCGGGGGACAGGGGGCGAGGTTCTATGGCTACACCTTC

J gene: TRBJ1-5
V gene: TRBV27
D gene: .
clone size: once
CDR3 protein: CASSFSGPNQPQHF
CDR3 DNA: TGTGCCAGCAGTTTTTCGGGGCCCAATCAGCCCCAGCATTTT

J gene: TRBJ2-7
V gene: TRBV7-7
D gene: .
clone size: .
CDR3 protein: CASSLERGLEQYF
CDR3 DNA: TGTGCTAGCAGCTTAGAACGAGGGCTTGAGCAGTACTTC

J gene: TRBJ2-1
V gene: TRBV2
D gene: TRBD2
clone size: .
CDR3 protein: CASRGEGRYNEQFF
CDR3 DNA: TGTGCCAGCAGAGGGGAGGGCCGCTACAATGAGCAGTTCTTC

J gene: TRBJ1-2
V gene: TRBV11-2
D gene: .
clone size: .
CDR3 protein: CASSLEAGSRSSYTF
CDR3 DNA: TGTGCCAGCAGCTTAGAAGCGGGCAGCCGCTCAAGCTACACCTTC

J gene: TRBJ2-5
V gene: TRBV27
D gene: .
clone size: .
CDR3 protein: CASRRLTSGGAETQYF
CDR3 DNA: TGTGCCAGCAGGAGATTGACTAGTGGGGGGGCGGAGACCCAGTACTTC

J gene: TRBJ2-1
V gene: TRBV7-9
D gene: .
clone size: .
CDR3 protein: CASSPREVGAINNEQFF
CDR3 DNA: TGTGCCAGCAGCCCCAGAGAAGTGGGGGCAATAAACAATGAGCAGTTCTTC

J gene: TRBJ2-7
V gene: TRBV30
D gene: .
clone size: .
CDR3 protein: CAWRSRSRFYEQYF
CDR3 DNA: TGTGCCTGGAGGAGTAGAAGCAGGTTCTACGAGCAGTACTTC

J gene: TRBJ2-1
V gene: TRBV11-2
D gene: .
clone size: .
CDR3 protein: CASSLEYKQFF
CDR3 DNA: TGTGCCAGCAGCTTGGAGTATAAGCAGTTCTTC

J gene: TRBJ2-3
V gene: TRBV10-1
D gene: .
clone size: few
CDR3 protein: CASSEQGTDTQYF
CDR3 DNA: TGCGCCAGCAGTGAGCAGGGCACAGATACGCAGTATTTT

J gene: TRBJ2-7
V gene: TRBV10-1
D gene: .
clone size: .
CDR3 protein: CASSDGPYEQYF
CDR3 DNA: TGCGCCAGCAGTGACGGGCCCTACGAGCAGTACTTC

J gene: TRBJ2-7
V gene: TRBV5-1
D gene: .
clone size: .
CDR3 protein: CASRGTAFYEQYF
CDR3 DNA: TGCGCCAGCAGAGGGACTGCCTTCTACGAGCAGTACTTC

J gene: TRBJ2-5
V gene: TRBV6-5
D gene: TRBD2
clone size: .
CDR3 protein: CASSYNSGGGPETQYF
CDR3 DNA: TGTGCCAGCAGTTATAATAGTGGGGGGGGTCCGGAGACCCAGTACTTC

J gene: TRBJ2-3
V gene: TRBV7-2
D gene: .
clone size: .
CDR3 protein: CASSLAPPSTDTQYF
CDR3 DNA: TGTGCCAGCAGCTTAGCACCGCCTAGCACAGATACGCAGTATTTT

J gene: TRBJ1-1
V gene: TRBV16
D gene: .
clone size: .
CDR3 protein: CASSQAGGNTEAFF
CDR3 DNA: TGTGCCAGCAGCCAAGCAGGAGGGAACACTGAAGCTTTCTTT

J gene: TRBJ1-1
V gene: TRBV19
D gene: .
clone size: .
CDR3 protein: CASRGVGENTEAFF
CDR3 DNA: TGTGCCAGTAGGGGAGTCGGGGAGAACACTGAAGCTTTCTTT

J gene: TRBJ2-3
V gene: TRBV7-3
D gene: TRBD1
clone size: .
CDR3 protein: CASSLGQQGDTQYF
CDR3 DNA: TGTGCCAGCAGCCTGGGACAGCAAGGGGATACGCAGTATTTT

J gene: TRBJ1-1
V gene: TRBV11-2
D gene: .
clone size: .
CDR3 protein: CASSLDPSLNTEAFF
CDR3 DNA: TGTGCCAGCAGCTTAGACCCCAGCCTGAACACTGAAGCTTTCTTT

J gene: TRBJ1-1
V gene: TRBV10-3
D gene: .
clone size: .
CDR3 protein: CAITKGTENTEAFF
CDR3 DNA: TGTGCCATCACCAAGGGCACAGAGAACACTGAAGCTTTCTTT